The clone carrying this T cell receptor beta chain was found many times. This specimen comes from a study of shared clonotypes between healthy human individuals. Measured with immunoSEQ multiplex PCR; TCRdb has only the in-frame clones, and not every one. The sample has about a million clones, roughly 80% seen once; the top ten hold roughly 0.82%. The CDR3 is 13 residues long. Germline-derived CDR1 and CDR2 are GTSNPN and SVGIG (reference sequence). Trimming shortened V by 3 bases and J by 8 bases, and 13 bases separated the two germline ends. The rearrangement uses TRBV30 and TRBJ1-4, with D possibly being TRBD1 (5 bases). This clonotype was sampled from a man between 18 and 35 years old in good health. Some clones in this sample may be carry-over from other donors' samples. Sequenced input: memory CD4+ T cells from PBMCs. The sample's subset: CD45RA-negative fraction. DNA of the CDR3: TGTGCCTGGAGCATTAACCGGGGCGAAAAACTGTTTTTT. This gives the protein CAWSINRGEKLFF.